This TCR beta chain was obtained from a study of blood T cell repertoires in COVID-19. Study-level information: The study drew acute and convalescent COVID-19 samples from the United States, Italy and Spain. PBMCs, B-cell-depleted T cells, or T cells provided the cDNA or gDNA that made up the material.

This clone has a single count. In the original processing: How many nucleated cells were present was estimated from reference gene primer amplification. Assay used: immunoSEQ multiplex PCR; TCRdb lists only in-frame clones, some missing. D and trimming were read from the DNA, whereas the V and J calls and clone size are those reported in that table. The repertoire holds about 160,000 clones, with over 80% as singletons. Sequenced sample: peripheral blood. The origin of this receptor is a woman aged 45-65 years with acute or convalescent COVID-19.

The CDR3 here is CASSRWGTGETEAFF. As DNA, the CDR3 is TGTGCCAGCAGCCGATGGGGAACAGGAGAGACTGAAGCTTTCTTT. The rearrangement uses TRBV3-1 (or the pseudogene TRBV3-2) and TRBJ1-1; D is possibly TRBD1 (5 bases). Trimming took off 4 bases at V and 5 bases at J, with 17 bases between the two ends. Germline-derived CDR1 and CDR2 are LGHDT and YNNKEL (reference sequence). This CDR3 contains 15 residues.